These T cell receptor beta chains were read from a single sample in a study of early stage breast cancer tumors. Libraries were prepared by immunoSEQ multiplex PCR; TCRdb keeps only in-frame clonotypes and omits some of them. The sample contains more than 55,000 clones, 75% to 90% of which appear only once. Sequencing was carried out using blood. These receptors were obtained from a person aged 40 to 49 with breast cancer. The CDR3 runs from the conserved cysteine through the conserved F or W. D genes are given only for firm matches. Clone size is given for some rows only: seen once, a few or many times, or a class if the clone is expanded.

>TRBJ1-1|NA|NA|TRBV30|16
CAWSGGGQWGNTEAFF
TGTGCCTGGAGTGGGGGAGGGCAGTGGGGGAACACTGAAGCTTTCTTT
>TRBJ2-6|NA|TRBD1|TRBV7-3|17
CASVPGQGDSGANVLTF
TGTGCCTCCGTCCCCGGACAGGGGGACTCTGGGGCCAACGTCCTGACTTTC
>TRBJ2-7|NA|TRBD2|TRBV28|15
CASSLLAGTIYEQYF
TGTGCCAGCAGTCTATTAGCGGGTACAATATACGAGCAGTACTTC
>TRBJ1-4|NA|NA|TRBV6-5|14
CASSYDGSNEKLFF
TGTGCCAGCAGTTACGATGGGTCTAATGAAAAACTGTTTTTT
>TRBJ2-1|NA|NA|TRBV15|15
CATSRSDSSPGEQFF
TGTGCCACCAGCAGGTCGGACAGTAGCCCGGGTGAGCAGTTCTTC
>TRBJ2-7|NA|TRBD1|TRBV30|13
CAREGASSYEQYF
TGTGCCCGCGAGGGGGCGAGCTCCTACGAGCAGTACTTC
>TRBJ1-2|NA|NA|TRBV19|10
CASRAAGYTF
TGTGCCAGCCGGGCGGCTGGCTACACCTTC
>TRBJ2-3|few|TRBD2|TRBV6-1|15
CASSETSGSADTQYF
TGTGCCAGCAGTGAAACCAGCGGGAGTGCAGATACGCAGTATTTT
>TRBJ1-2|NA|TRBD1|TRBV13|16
CASSPPSTGANYGYTF
TGTGCCAGCAGTCCCCCTTCTACAGGGGCTAACTATGGCTACACCTTC
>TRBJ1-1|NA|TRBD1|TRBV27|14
CASRGQGMNTEAFF
TGTGCCAGCAGGGGACAGGGTATGAACACTGAAGCTTTCTTT
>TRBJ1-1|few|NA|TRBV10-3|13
CAISEGMQPEAFF
TGTGCCATCAGTGAAGGAATGCAGCCTGAAGCTTTCTTT
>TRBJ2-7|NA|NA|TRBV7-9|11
CASSFGQEQYF
TGTGCCAGCAGCTTCGGGCAGGAGCAGTACTTC
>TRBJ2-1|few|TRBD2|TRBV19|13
CASSELAFNEQFF
TGTGCCAGTAGTGAACTAGCGTTCAATGAGCAGTTCTTC
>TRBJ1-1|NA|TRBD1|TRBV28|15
CASSSTGGLNTEAFF
TGTGCCAGCAGCTCAACAGGGGGCTTGAACACTGAAGCTTTCTTT
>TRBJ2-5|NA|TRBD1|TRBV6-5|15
CASSYGDRVGETQYF
TGTGCCAGCAGTTACGGCGACAGGGTCGGGGAGACCCAGTACTTC
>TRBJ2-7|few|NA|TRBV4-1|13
CASSHQQEREQYF
TGCGCCAGCAGCCACCAACAGGAAAGGGAGCAGTACTTC
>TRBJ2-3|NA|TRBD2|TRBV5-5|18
CASSLVVGRLAGTDTQYF
TGTGCCAGCAGCTTGGTGGTTGGGCGACTAGCGGGCACAGATACGCAGTATTTT
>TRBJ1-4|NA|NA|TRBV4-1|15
CASSPPGRTNEKLFF
TGCGCCAGCAGCCCCCCTGGGAGGACTAATGAAAAACTGTTTTTT